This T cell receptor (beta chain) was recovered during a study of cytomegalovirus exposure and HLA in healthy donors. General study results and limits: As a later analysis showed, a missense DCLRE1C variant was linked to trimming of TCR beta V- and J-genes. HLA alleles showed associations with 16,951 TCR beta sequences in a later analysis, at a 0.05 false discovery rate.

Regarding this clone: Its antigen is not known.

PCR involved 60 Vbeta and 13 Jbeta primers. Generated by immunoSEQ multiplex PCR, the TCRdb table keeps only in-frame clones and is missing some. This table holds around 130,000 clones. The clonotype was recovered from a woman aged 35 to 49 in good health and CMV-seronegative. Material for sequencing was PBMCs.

The CDR3 bases are TGCGCCAGCAGCTTGAGTGGTAGCGGGGGGGCTGAGACCCAGTACTTC. Amino acids: CASSLSGSGGAETQYF. The chain joins TRBV5-1 to TRBJ2-5; 11 bases agree with TRBD2. The CDR3 runs 16 residues. CDR1 is SGHRS and CDR2 is YFSETQ in the germline V gene. The ends lost 1 base at V and 5 bases at J; junction bases unmatched: 7.